This is a list of T cell receptor beta chains from one sample in a study of shared clonotypes between healthy human individuals. The assay was immunoSEQ multiplex PCR, and TCRdb's table has in-frame clones only and misses some. The repertoire holds 1,500,000 or so clones, 98% seen once, with 0.3% to 0.45% in the top ten. Specimen: naive CD4+ T cells sorted from blood. The receptor set was obtained from a man aged 25-45 years in good health. The CDR3 runs from the conserved cysteine through the conserved F or W. A D gene is named only where the DNA matches it firmly. Some rows have no size entry. The others give once, few or many, or a class for an expanded clone.

J | size | D | V | DNA | CDR3
TRBJ2-5 | . | . | TRBV7-3 | TGTGCCAGCAGCTTAACCCTGGAATCGACCCAGTACTTC | CASSLTLESTQYF
TRBJ2-3 | . | . | TRBV5-4 | TGTGCCAGCGCCTGGGACAGCACAGATACGCAGTATTTT | CASAWDSTDTQYF
TRBJ2-1 | . | TRBD1 | TRBV15 | TGTGCCACCAGCAGAGGGGGACAGGCCGGGAATGAGCAGTTCTTC | CATSRGGQAGNEQFF
TRBJ2-1 | once | TRBD1 | TRBV12-5 | TGTGCTAGTGGTTTGGGAGGGGGCGACGAGCAGTTCTTC | CASGLGGGDEQFF
TRBJ2-1 | . | TRBD2 | TRBV9 | TGTGCCAGCAGCGTTTCGGGACTACGATACAATGAGCAGTTCTTC | CASSVSGLRYNEQFF
TRBJ2-7 | . | TRBD1 | TRBV19 | TGTGCCAGTAGTCCCCCGGGACAGGGGGCCCACGAGCAGTACTTC | CASSPPGQGAHEQYF
TRBJ2-6 | . | TRBD1 | TRBV5-5 | TGTGCCAGCCAGGACAGGGGTAACTCTGGGGCCAACGTCCTGACTTTC | CASQDRGNSGANVLTF
TRBJ2-1 | . | TRBD2 | TRBV14 | TGTGCCAGCAGCCATGTGCTAGCGGGTTCATTACCTTACAATGAGCAGTTCTTC | CASSHVLAGSLPYNEQFF
TRBJ2-7 | . | TRBD2 | TRBV27 | TGTGCCAGCAGTTTTCGGACTAGCGGGAGGGCCGGCGAGCAGTACTTC | CASSFRTSGRAGEQYF
TRBJ1-2 | . | TRBD1 | TRBV15 | TGTGCCACCAGCGGAGACAGGGTAGCTAACTATGGCTACACCTTC | CATSGDRVANYGYTF
TRBJ2-1 | . | TRBD2 | TRBV18 | TGTGCCAGCTCACCGGGAGTAGCGGGATCCTACAATGAGCAGTTCTTC | CASSPGVAGSYNEQFF
TRBJ1-5 | . | . | TRBV5-5 | TGTGCCAGCAGTTTCGGGTCCCTAAGCAATCAGCCCCAGCATTTT | CASSFGSLSNQPQHF
TRBJ2-1 | . | TRBD2 | TRBV7-3 | TGTGCCAGCTCTGGGACTAGCGGGCCCTCCGTATACAATGAGCAGTTCTTC | CASSGTSGPSVYNEQFF
TRBJ1-4 | . | TRBD1 | TRBV4-3 | TGCGCCAGCAGCCGAATGACAGGGAGGCAAGAAAAACTGTTTTTT | CASSRMTGRQEKLFF
TRBJ2-3 | . | . | TRBV21-1 | TGTGCCAGCAGCAAAGGAAGAACTAGCAGCAGCACAGATACGCAGTATTTT | CASSKGRTSSSTDTQYF
TRBJ1-5 | . | . | TRBV2 | TGTGCCAGCAGTGACCCGGGCCTAGACGATCAGCCCCAGCATTTT | CASSDPGLDDQPQHF
TRBJ2-3 | once | . | TRBV5-1 | TGCGCCAGCCATTACCCGGGCGGGACCAGCACAGATACGCAGTATTTT | CASHYPGGTSTDTQYF
TRBJ2-3 | . | . | TRBV25-1 | TGTGCCAGCAGTGAGGTTGGCAGTTCGGCAAATACGCAGTATTTT | CASSEVGSSANTQYF
TRBJ2-3 | once | . | TRBV5-1 | TGCGCCAGCAGCTTGCAGGGTTCCAACACAGATACGCAGTATTTT | CASSLQGSNTDTQYF
TRBJ1-2 | once | TRBD1 | TRBV10-3 | TGTGCCGCCAGGGGGGAGTATGGCTACACCTTC | CAARGEYGYTF